This T cell receptor beta chain was captured by sequencing in a study of T-cell reconstitution after alpha-beta-depleted transplantation in children. Overall study results and limits: Several hundred graft clones that had expanded were reportedly the source of alpha-beta T cells about two months after transplant. Surviving recipient T cells and intrathymic progenitors accounted for some patients' high TCRbeta diversity at day 60. T-cell numbers and diversity one year post-transplant derived largely from freshly generated T cells.

Regarding this clonotype: Antigen unknown.

During its preparation, the TCRbeta library received unique molecular identifiers. TCRdb fed the PCR reads into MiXCR, producing one record per CDR3 protein. The sample lists about 110,000 distinct CDR3 sequences, roughly 6.1% occurring once. CDR1 KGHSH and CDR2 LQKENI come from the germline V gene. The germline V and J ends were trimmed by 8 bases and 2 bases, with 16 bases remaining between them. This CDR3 is built from 14 residues. The receptor comes from a male patient aged 2-10 years who had a stem cell transplant for acute lymphoblastic leukemia, so the T cells may come from the graft donor. The sample consisted of PBMCs, mostly from graft donor cells, taken 360 days after TCRalphabeta/CD19-depleted stem cell transplant. The V call is TRBV18, the J call TRBJ2-7; D remains unclear. DNA of the CDR3: TGTGCCAGCACCGATCCCTTCGATACCTACGAGCAGTACTTC. As protein: CASTDPFDTYEQYF. Using reference TRBV18 and TRBJ2-7 for the parts outside the CDR3, the full variable domain is NAGVMQNPRHLVRRRGQEARLRCSPMKGHSHVYWYRQLPEEGLKFMVYLQKENIIDESGMPKERFSAEFPKEGPSILRIQQVVRGDSAAYFCASTDPFDTYEQYFGPGTRLTVT.